The clone carrying this T cell receptor (beta chain) appeared many times. V lost 0 bases and J 1 base, leaving 19 bases between the germline ends. Germline CDR1 reads LGHNA; CDR2 reads YNFKEQ. This CDR3 spans 20 amino acids. This entry comes from a study of T-cell reconstitution after alpha-beta-depleted transplantation in children. Construction of the TCRbeta library involved unique molecular identifiers. TCRdb fed the PCR reads into MiXCR, producing one record per CDR3 protein. The data show around 200,000 distinct CDR3 sequences, less than 8% seen once. The chain recombines TRBV4-2 with TRBJ2-6; no clear D. The material sequenced was PBMCs from the stem cell graft donor, taken from the stem cell graft. The receptor's source is a human donor who donated a stem cell graft to a child with Wiskott-Aldrich syndrome. The CDR3 loop is CASSQDLRVTASSGANVLTF. CDR3 bases: TGTGCCAGCAGCCAAGATCTTCGGGTTACGGCTTCATCTGGGGCCAACGTCCTGACTTTC.